This TCR beta chain was recorded in a study of response to subunit inactivated influenza vaccine. Overall study results and limits: The authors suggested that few new T cells are recruited per seasonal influenza vaccination.

Ten or more counts support this clonotype. The antigen remains undetermined. TCRdb itself ran the RT-PCR reads through MiXCR, one entry per CDR3 protein. Of more than 250,000 distinct CDR3 sequences in the sample, around a fifth were seen once. This CDR3 region has 13 residues. After removal of 7 bases from V and 4 bases from J, the junction contained 6 bases not matched to a gene. Germline CDR1 reads MNHNY; CDR2 reads SVGAGI (reference sequence). Sample: PBMCs from blood, taken about 20 months after vaccination. The chain links TRBV6-6 to TRBJ1-2, with 7 nucleotides matching TRBD1. The sequence was collected from a man between 50 and 70 years old who received an inactivated influenza vaccine. The CDR3 DNA is TGTGCCAGCACCCAGACAGGGATCTATGGCTACACCTTC. Translation gives CASTQTGIYGYTF.